This T cell receptor beta chain was recovered during a study of blood T cell repertoires in COVID-19. On the study more broadly: Specimens from acute and convalescent COVID-19 originated in the United States, Italy and Spain. The cDNA or gDNA used as material had been derived from T cells, B-cell-depleted T cells, or PBMCs.

From germline, CDR1 is SEHNR and CDR2 FQNEAQ (reference sequence). This CDR3 region has 12 residues. Trimming took 5 bases from V and 8 from J, leaving 12 bases between them. This clone appeared a few times. Methods used by the authors: Quantification of nucleated cells was approximated via reference gene primer amplification. Some clones are missing from TCRdb's copy, which holds only in-frame ones; the method was immunoSEQ multiplex PCR. That table gives V, J and clone size, and the DNA gave D and trimming. The table has around 200,000 clones, about 81% seen once. The TCR comes from a man aged 30 to 39 with active or convalescent COVID-19. This chain joins TRBV7-9 and TRBJ1-2, with a weak D call TRBD1 (5 bases). Material: peripheral blood. The CDR3 spells CASSRGGDGYTF. The CDR3 bases are TGTGCCAGCAGCCGCGGCGGGGACGGCTACACCTTC.